Following are 28 T cell receptor beta chains from one sample sequenced in a study of CD8 T cells in ankylosing spondylitis. Study observations and caveats: Blood from ankylosing spondylitis patients appeared to carry a characteristic roughly eight-variant TCR beta motif.

Their antigen targets remain unknown. MiXCR, applied by TCRdb to the 5' RACE reads, yields one record per CDR3 protein. Here the sample spans approximately 540,000 distinct CDR3 sequences, roughly 13% being singletons. The sequenced material came from blood, either unsorted or a sorted T cell fraction (not recorded which). All receptors come from a male donor with ankylosing spondylitis.

This clonotype was found a few times. The rearrangement uses TRBV4-2 and TRBJ2-7; 7 bases map to TRBD2. CDR1 is LGHNA, CDR2 YNFKEQ, per germline. This CDR3 contains 16 residues. J was trimmed by 2 bases and V by 4 bases; bases with no gene match: 11. In nucleotides, the CDR3 is TGTGCCAGCAGCCCGCCGGGCCTAGCGGAACCCTACGAGCAGTACTTC. Translation: CASSPPGLAEPYEQYF.

This clonotype was seen ten or more times. The V and J genes are TRBV6-5 and TRBJ1-1, with D unresolved. Trimming took 1 base from V and 4 from J, leaving 10 bases between them. CDR3 length equals 14 residues. Germline CDR1 and CDR2: MNHEY and SVGAGI. CDR3 DNA sequence: TGTGCCAGCAGTTACTTGGGGTTAGGCACTGAAGCTTTCTTT. Its translation is CASSYLGLGTEAFF.

The CDR3 DNA sequence: TGCAGTGCTATACCATTAGCGGGACTCCAAGAGACCCAGTACTTC. This sequence encodes CSAIPLAGLQETQYF. V gene TRBV20-1 combines with J gene TRBJ2-5; TRBD2 aligns across 8 bases. The ends lost 4 bases at V and 1 base at J; junction bases unmatched: 8. CDR3 length equals 15 residues. The germline CDR1 and CDR2 sequences are DFQATT and SNEGSKA (reference sequence).

This clonotype was seen more than once but under ten times. J is TRBJ2-1 and V is TRBV6-2 or TRBV6-3, with 11 bases lining up with TRBD2. The CDR3 contains 18 residues. The trim removed 7 bases at V and 4 bases at J, leaving 15 bases unmatched. Germline CDR1 and CDR2: MNHEY and SVGEGT. The CDR3 protein is CASILGLAGSPGYNEQFF. The CDR3 DNA reads TGTGCCAGCATTCTCGGACTAGCGGGTAGCCCGGGGTACAATGAGCAGTTCTTC.

On this clonotype: Mismatch with germline at one junction end may stem from a read error. J is TRBJ2-2 and V is TRBV24-1; 9 nucleotides align to TRBD2. CDR1 KGHDR and CDR2 SFDVKD come from the germline V gene. The CDR3 is 16 residues long. The CDR3 coding sequence is TGTGCCACCAGTGAGGGACTAGCTTATGACACCGGGGAGCCGTTTTTT. Translation gives CATSEGLAYDTGEPFF.

This clonotype was seen ten or more times. This chain links TRBV12-3 or TRBV12-4 with TRBJ2-1; D is unclear. Between the trimmed V and J ends, which lost 6 bases and 9 bases, there was a span of 15 bases. This CDR3 spans 13 amino acids. This CDR3 reads CASSLGRIGEQFF. In DNA form, the CDR3 reads TGTGCCAGCAGCCTGGGTAGGATCGGTGAGCAGTTCTTC.

The chain joins TRBV12-3 or TRBV12-4 to TRBJ1-4, with D perhaps TRBD1 (6 bases). Trimming pared 2 bases from V and 4 bases from J, leaving 8 bases between. The CDR3 length is 14 residues. CDR3 sequence reads: CASSLHRVNEKLFF. DNA for the CDR3: TGTGCCAGCAGTTTACACAGGGTTAATGAAAAACTGTTTTTT.

This clonotype was seen a few times. The chain links TRBV3-1 to TRBJ1-5, with D perhaps TRBD1 (5 bases). V lost 3 bases, J lost 1 base, and 19 bases lay in between. Germline CDR1 reads LGHDT; CDR2 reads YNNKEL (reference sequence). The CDR3 spans 18 residues. DNA for the CDR3: TGTGCCAGCAGCCACTCCTATGTAGGGGTGGAAAGCAATCAGCCCCAGCATTTT. This gives the protein CASSHSYVGVESNQPQHF.

The rearrangement uses TRBV27 and TRBJ2-7; 10 nucleotides align to TRBD1. Germline CDR1 reads MNHEY; CDR2 reads SMNVEV (reference sequence). With 7 bases clipped from V and 1 base from J, the junction kept 13 bases outside the gene matches. The CDR3 runs to 17 residues. The CDR3 sequence: CASIKLFGTGDSYEQYF. CDR3 DNA: TGTGCCAGCATTAAGTTGTTTGGGACAGGGGATTCCTACGAGCAGTACTTC.

V gene TRBV28 combines with J gene TRBJ1-2; 8 bases agree with TRBD1. The CDR3 is 15 amino acids. Germline V gives CDR1 MDHEN, CDR2 SYDVKM. The V segment lost 6 bases and the J segment 4 bases; nucleotides outside the gene matches: 10. This CDR3 reads CASRTQGASGYGYTF. In DNA, the CDR3 is TGTGCCAGCAGGACCCAGGGGGCCTCTGGCTATGGCTACACCTTC.

This clonotype was recorded at least ten times. The V and J genes are TRBV25-1 and TRBJ2-3; D remains unclear. The germline CDR1 and CDR2 sequences are MGHDK and SYGVNS. Trimming removed 11 bases at V and 1 base at J, with 13 bases between. The CDR3 extends over 13 amino acids. This CDR3 is CAVSGEGTDTQYF. CDR3 nucleotides: TGTGCCGTCTCAGGAGAGGGCACAGATACGCAGTATTTT.

This clonotype came up a few times. CDR3 residues: CASSPHKEATEQFF. DNA for the CDR3: TGTGCCAGCAGCCCCCATAAAGAGGCGACTGAGCAGTTCTTC. V gene TRBV14 combines with J gene TRBJ2-1; D uncertain. Trimming removed 4 bases at V and 9 bases at J, with 16 bases between. The germline V gene has CDR1 SGHDN and CDR2 FVKESK. The CDR3 has 14 residues. Together with reference TRBV14 and TRBJ2-1, the CDR3 gives the full variable domain: EAGVTQFPSHSVIEKGQTVTLRCDPISGHDNLYWYRRVMGKEIKFLLHFVKESKQDESGMPNNRFLAERTGGTYSTLKVQPAELEDSGVYFCASSPHKEATEQFFGPGTRLTVL.

This clonotype was seen many times. The V call is TRBV9, the J call TRBJ2-1; 14 nucleotides align to TRBD2. The junction had 5 bases not matched to a gene; V was cut back by 4 bases and J by 5 bases. Germline V gives CDR1 SGDLS, CDR2 YYNGEE. The CDR3 is made up of 16 amino acids. The chain's CDR3 is CASSRGLAGDNNEQFF. In DNA, the CDR3 is TGTGCCAGCAGCAGGGGACTAGCGGGAGATAACAATGAGCAGTTCTTC. The entire variable domain, with the rest obtained from reference TRBV9 and TRBJ2-1, is as follows: DSGVTQTPKHLITATGQRVTLRCSPRSGDLSVYWYQQSLDQGLQFLIQYYNGEERAKGNILERFSAQQFPDLHSELNLSSLELGDSALYFCASSRGLAGDNNEQFFGPGTRLTVL.

V gene TRBV20-1 combines with J gene TRBJ2-1, with D maybe TRBD2 (5 bases). Trimming removed 4 bases from V and 0 bases from J, with 13 bases in between. The CDR3 sequence is 15 residues long. Looked up from germline, CDR1 is DFQATT and CDR2 is SNEGSKA (reference sequence). CDR3 nucleotide sequence: TGCAGTGCTAATCGCGGTGGGAGCTCCTACAATGAGCAGTTCTTC. Its translation: CSANRGGSSYNEQFF.

V is TRBV12-3 or TRBV12-4 and J is TRBJ2-3; D gene ambiguous. Trimming pared 5 bases from V and 4 bases from J, leaving 10 bases between. This CDR3 comprises 13 residues. The CDR3 loop reads CASSPDPADTQYF. In nucleotides, the CDR3 is TGTGCCAGCAGTCCAGACCCGGCAGATACGCAGTATTTT.

This clonotype has only a few counts. This chain joins TRBV18 and TRBJ2-1; TRBD2 aligns across 11 bases. CDR1 is KGHSH and CDR2 is LQKENI in the germline V gene. After removal of 4 bases from V and 6 bases from J, the junction contained 5 bases not matched to a gene. This CDR3 comprises 15 residues. CDR3 in DNA: TGTGCCAGCTCACTGACTAGCGGGACTCTCAATGAGCAGTTCTTC. Its translation is CASSLTSGTLNEQFF. The full variable domain, with the rest looked up from reference TRBV18 and TRBJ2-1, is NAGVMQNPRHLVRRRGQEARLRCSPMKGHSHVYWYRQLPEEGLKFMVYLQKENIIDESGMPKERFSAEFPKEGPSILRIQQVVRGDSAAYFCASSLTSGTLNEQFFGPGTRLTVL.

The chain carries TRBV5-1 and TRBJ2-4; 14 bases fit TRBD2. The germline CDR1 and CDR2 sequences are SGHRS and YFSETQ. The CDR3 contains 18 residues. The trim removed 5 bases at V and 1 base at J, leaving 8 bases unmatched. The CDR3 sequence is CASSQGLAGDGAKNIQYF. The CDR3, as DNA: TGCGCCAGCAGTCAGGGACTAGCGGGAGACGGGGCCAAAAACATTCAGTACTTC.

This clonotype has just a few counts. This sequence joins TRBV20-1 and TRBJ2-1; 8 bases agree with TRBD1. The CDR3 consists of 12 residues. Germline-derived CDR1 and CDR2 are DFQATT and SNEGSKA (reference sequence). The CDR3 DNA follows: TGCAGAACAGGGGGTTCAAACTATGAGCAGTTCTTC. It specifies CRTGGSNYEQFF.

V is TRBV14 and J is TRBJ1-6; no firm D call. CDR3 size: 14 residues. The V end lost 1 base, the J end lost 7 bases, and 8 bases lay between the germline ends. Germline assignment: CDR1 SGHDN and CDR2 FVKESK. The CDR3 DNA is TGTGCCAGCAGCCAAGGCGGCGGGAATTCACCCCTCCACTTT. It codes for CASSQGGGNSPLHF.

This clonotype occurred a few times. The chain combines TRBV2 with TRBJ2-2; no definite D call. The V end lost 5 bases, the J end lost 3 bases, and 10 bases lay between the germline ends. Germline assignment: CDR1 SNHLY and CDR2 FYNNEI. The CDR3 totals 14 residues. Written as DNA, the CDR3 is TGTGCCAGCAGTCCAAGGCCGGACACCGGGGAGCTGTTTTTT. Its protein is CASSPRPDTGELFF.

Only a few counts were recorded for this clonotype. CDR3 in amino acids: CASSWALAGRRYNEQFF. Written as DNA, the CDR3 is TGCGCCAGCAGCTGGGCCTTAGCGGGGAGACGATACAATGAGCAGTTCTTC. The J gene is TRBJ2-1, the V gene TRBV5-1; TRBD2 matches 8 bases. The V gene end was trimmed by 3 bases and the J gene end by 4 bases; junction bases not matched to a gene: 12. Germline CDR1 and CDR2: SGHRS and YFSETQ. The CDR3 has 17 residues.

This clonotype occurred many times. The chain combines TRBV10-2 with TRBJ2-7; D gene uncertain. V gave up 2 bases and J gave up 3 bases, with 8 bases separating them. This CDR3 comprises 13 residues. Germline lookup yields CDR1 WSHSY and CDR2 SAAADI. CDR3 amino acids: CASSEKRNYEQYV. CDR3 DNA: TGCGCCAGCAGTGAGAAGCGAAACTACGAGCAGTACGTC.

This clonotype showed up just a few times. The chain has TRBV6-1 and TRBJ2-1; tentative D call: TRBD2 (7 bases). V was trimmed by 5 bases and J by 10 bases, leaving 18 bases between them. The CDR3 loop spans 14 amino acids. The germline CDR1 and CDR2 sequences are MNHNS and SASEGT. CDR3 nucleotide sequence: TGTGCCAGCAGTCTGACAGGTGTGGGGGGGGAGCAGTTCTTC. Residues: CASSLTGVGGEQFF.

This clonotype has just a few counts. The genes are TRBV3-1 and TRBJ1-3; TRBD1 might be the D (5 bases). Per the germline V gene, CDR1 is LGHDT and CDR2 is YNNKEL (reference sequence). Trimming left V 0 bases short and J 2 bases short, with 8 bases between. The CDR3 loop spans 15 amino acids. The CDR3: CASSQDQGPGNTIYF. The CDR3 coding sequence is TGTGCCAGCAGCCAAGACCAGGGACCTGGAAACACCATATATTTT.

This clonotype occurred many times. The chain uses TRBV5-1 and TRBJ2-1, with 9 bases fitting TRBD1. Germline CDR1 reads SGHRS; CDR2 reads YFSETQ. The CDR3 is 14 amino acids. V dropped 5 bases and J dropped 8; count of bases not matched to a gene: 8. The CDR3 sequence: CASRIGTGNDEQFF. CDR3 DNA sequence: TGCGCCAGCAGGATCGGGACAGGGAATGATGAGCAGTTCTTC. Based on the CDR3 plus reference TRBV5-1 and TRBJ2-1, the full variable domain is KAGVTQTPRYLIKTRGQQVTLSCSPISGHRSVSWYQQTPGQGLQFLFEYFSETQRNKGNFPGRFSGRQFSNSRSEMNVSTLELGDSALYLCASRIGTGNDEQFFGPGTRLTVL.

This clonotype showed up just a few times. This sequence joins TRBV30 and TRBJ2-7; the match to TRBD1 covers 7 bases. Per the germline V gene, CDR1 is GTSNPN and CDR2 is SVGIG (reference sequence). J lost 7 bases, V lost 7 bases, and 7 bases had no gene match. CDR3 size: 11 residues. CDR3 amino acids: CASSRGWEQYF. CDR3 nucleotides: TGTGCCTCCTCCAGGGGGTGGGAGCAGTACTTC.

This clonotype was recorded many times. The chain joins TRBV29-1 to TRBJ2-5; D is unresolved. Germline V gives CDR1 SQVTM, CDR2 ANQGSEA. This CDR3 contains 10 residues. Trimming left V 3 bases short and J 4 bases short, with 3 bases between. CDR3 loop: CSVDRETQYF. Written as DNA, the CDR3 is TGCAGCGTTGATAGAGAGACCCAGTACTTC.

The chain combines TRBV30 with TRBJ2-2, with D unresolved. The germline V gene encodes CDR1 GTSNPN and CDR2 SVGIG (reference sequence). The length of the CDR3 is 12 residues. V gave up 8 bases and J gave up 3 bases, with 10 bases separating them. The CDR3 nucleotides are TGTGCCAGCAACCTGTACACCGGGGAGCTGTTTTTT. It codes for CASNLYTGELFF.